Listed here are 25 T cell receptor beta chains from one sample, sequenced in a study of identical twins listed by TCRdb under 2016. Libraries were constructed by 5' RACE. Instrument on record: Illumina HiSeq 2000. TCRdb took the public reads, trimmed them with fastp at Q25, ran MiXCR for clone calling and kept in-frame beta chains. Rows with a matching CDR3 protein are joined into one entry that keeps the most common DNA and genes. The sample table records some 500,000 distinct CDR3 sequences; more than 9% of these occur just once. The top ten hold around 3.2% of the sample. The same specimen was also included in a second study, on yellow fever vaccine responses in identical twins.

What was sequenced was PBMCs. All receptors come from a young woman in good health.

This clonotype was observed a few times. This chain connects TRBV2 to TRBJ2-3, with D uncertain. CDR3 size: 16 residues. V dropped 1 base and J dropped 2 bases, with 13 bases sitting between them. In germline, CDR1 is SNHLY, CDR2 FYNNEI. CDR3: CASSEVRGVDTDTQYF. CDR3 sequence (DNA): TGTGCCAGCAGTGAAGTGCGAGGCGTAGACACAGATACGCAGTATTTT.

The rearrangement links TRBV7-2 to TRBJ2-3, with 8 bases aligning to TRBD1. The germline V gene encodes CDR1 SGHTA and CDR2 FQGNSA. V was clipped by 5 bases and J by 2 bases; unmatched bases: 12. CDR3 size: 17 residues. The CDR3 sequence: CASSPRGGTGHTDTQYF. CDR3 nucleotide sequence: TGTGCCAGCAGCCCAAGGGGCGGGACAGGTCACACAGATACGCAGTATTTT.

This clonotype came up a few times. The chain joins TRBV29-1 to TRBJ1-1, with a possible D match to TRBD1 (5 bases). V shed 3 bases and J shed 4 bases, with 9 bases lying between them. This CDR3 comprises 12 residues. Germline CDR1 is SQVTM and CDR2 is ANQGSEA. CDR3 bases: TGCAGCGTTGACAGGGTGGGCACTGAAGCTTTCTTT. As protein: CSVDRVGTEAFF.

This chain links TRBV11-2 with TRBJ2-7; D is perhaps TRBD2 (5 bases). In germline, CDR1 is SGHAT, CDR2 FQNNGV. The CDR3 loop spans 16 amino acids. The V end lost 5 bases, the J end lost 0 bases, and 17 bases lay between the germline ends. In nucleotides, the CDR3 is TGTGCCAGCAGCCTCTCCGAGGGTCTAAGCTCCTACGAGCAGTACTTC. Its translation is CASSLSEGLSSYEQYF.

This clonotype was seen a few times. The rearrangement uses TRBV24-1 and TRBJ2-7, with unresolved D. The CDR3 spans 11 residues. V was pared by 5 bases and J by 3 bases, with 4 bases between. CDR1 is KGHDR, CDR2 SFDVKD, per germline. The CDR3 DNA is TGTGCCACCAGTGCCCGCTACGAGCAGTACTTC. Translated, it gives CATSARYEQYF.

This clonotype was found a few times. CDR3 coding DNA: TGTGCCAGCAGCTTAGCGGTAGGTCTCTCCTCCTACGAGCAGTACTTC. Amino acids: CASSLAVGLSSYEQYF. The chain joins TRBV7-8 to TRBJ2-7; D is unclear. The CDR3 has 16 amino acids. Trimming shortened V by 0 bases and J by 0 bases, and 12 bases separated the two germline ends. Germline assignment: CDR1 SGHVS and CDR2 FQNEAQ.

This clonotype was seen at least ten times. The gene calls are TRBV7-9 and TRBJ2-7; possibly TRBD2 for D (5 bases). The V end was cut by 5 bases, the J end by 7 bases, with 9 bases between. Germline V gene sequence: CDR1 SEHNR, CDR2 FQNEAQ (reference sequence). The CDR3 contains 11 residues. The CDR3 sequence is CASSHGGEQYF. CDR3 sequence (DNA): TGTGCCAGCAGCCATGGAGGAGAGCAGTACTTC. The variable domain in full, completed from reference TRBV7-9 and TRBJ2-7, reads DTGVSQNPRHKITKRGQNVTFRCDPISEHNRLYWYRQTLGQGPEFLTYFQNEAQLEKSRLLSDRFSAERPKGSFSTLEIQRTEQGDSAMYLCASSHGGEQYFGPGTRLTVT.

This chain joins TRBV6-5 and TRBJ2-7; tentative D call: TRBD1 (5 bases). CDR1 is MNHEY, CDR2 SVGAGI, per germline. V lost 0 bases to trimming and J lost 0 bases, with 12 bases between them. The CDR3 sequence is 16 residues long. The CDR3 coding sequence is TGTGCCAGCAGTTACTCGAGACAGTCCTTCTCCTACGAGCAGTACTTC. As protein: CASSYSRQSFSYEQYF.

This CDR3 is CASSLPGAEKNEQYF. DNA for the CDR3: TGTGCCAGCAGCTTGCCAGGGGCCGAAAAGAACGAGCAGTACTTC. V is TRBV5-5 and J is TRBJ2-7, with D perhaps matching TRBD1 (6 bases). V dropped 1 base and J dropped 5 bases, with 16 bases sitting between them. Germline V gives CDR1 SGHKS, CDR2 YYEKEE (reference sequence). This CDR3 is 15 amino acids long.

A few counts support this clonotype. The rearrangement uses TRBV2 and TRBJ2-7; D not resolved. The V gene's germline CDR1 is SNHLY and CDR2 FYNNEI. V gave up 7 bases and J gave up 1 base, with 14 bases separating them. This CDR3 is built from 14 residues. CDR3: CASKDGSGSYEQYF. Here the CDR3 DNA reads TGTGCCAGCAAAGACGGTTCCGGATCCTACGAGCAGTACTTC.

This clonotype was recorded at least ten times. This sequence joins TRBV15 and TRBJ2-2; D ambiguous. Trimming took 0 bases from V and 2 from J, leaving 1 base between them. The CDR3 runs 13 residues. The germline V gene has CDR1 LNHNV and CDR2 YYDKDF (reference sequence). The CDR3 DNA reads TGTGCCACCAGCAGAGAAAACACCGGGGAGCTGTTTTTT. It encodes CATSRENTGELFF. Complete variable domain (other parts from reference TRBV15 and TRBJ2-2): DAMVIQNPRYQVTQFGKPVTLSCSQTLNHNVMYWYQQKSSQAPKLLFHYYDKDFNNEADTPDNFQSRRPNTSFCFLDIRSPGLGDTAMYLCATSRENTGELFFGEGSRLTVL.

The chain joins TRBV5-6 to TRBJ2-1, with D hard to call. The V end was cut by 8 bases, the J end by 1 base, with 16 bases between. The CDR3 totals 15 residues. Germline assignment: CDR1 SGHDT and CDR2 YYEEEE. The CDR3 region has the DNA TGTGCCAGGAGCGTCGGGCCACTATCCTACAATGAGCAGTTCTTC. Translation gives CARSVGPLSYNEQFF. Using reference TRBV5-6 and TRBJ2-1 for the parts outside the CDR3, the full variable domain is DAGVTQSPTHLIKTRGQQVTLRCSPKSGHDTVSWYQQALGQGPQFIFQYYEEEERQRGNFPDRFSGHQFPNYSSELNVNALLLGDSALYLCARSVGPLSYNEQFFGPGTRLTVL.

This clonotype has just a few counts. The chain combines TRBV20-1 with TRBJ2-7; 9 bases match TRBD2. The CDR3 sequence is 15 residues long. After removal of 1 base from V and 2 bases from J, the junction contained 6 bases not matched to a gene. Germline V gene sequence: CDR1 DFQATT, CDR2 SNEGSKA (reference sequence). CDR3 loop: CSARARLAVTYEQYF. The CDR3 DNA reads as TGCAGTGCTAGAGCCCGACTAGCGGTGACCTACGAGCAGTACTTC.

This clonotype was counted ten times or more. The chain has TRBV12-3 or TRBV12-4 and TRBJ2-3, with D possibly matching TRBD2 (6 bases). CDR3 length equals 17 residues. Trimming stripped 3 bases from V and 1 base from J, with 17 bases between. CDR3 region: CASSFGGSLPGTDTQYF. The CDR3 region has the DNA TGTGCCAGCAGTTTTGGGGGGAGTCTCCCGGGCACAGATACGCAGTATTTT.

V is TRBV20-1 and J is TRBJ2-7; the match to TRBD2 covers 9 bases. The V segment lost 1 base and the J segment 4 bases; nucleotides outside the gene matches: 8. The CDR3 has 15 residues. Per germline, CDR1 DFQATT and CDR2 SNEGSKA (reference sequence). The DNA for the CDR3 is TGCAGTGCTAGAGCGTTGCTAGCGGGGTTTTACGAGCAGTACTTC. It specifies CSARALLAGFYEQYF.

The J gene is TRBJ2-5, the V gene TRBV20-1, with 10 bases matching TRBD2. V lost 3 bases and J lost 6; bases outside the gene matches: 7. This CDR3 has 14 amino acids. Germline V gives CDR1 DFQATT, CDR2 SNEGSKA (reference sequence). CDR3 loop: CSARKRGGGKTQYF. DNA for the CDR3: TGCAGTGCTAGGAAGCGGGGGGGCGGCAAGACCCAGTACTTC.

This clonotype was recorded many times. The chain employs TRBV19 and TRBJ1-1, with unresolved D. Per germline, CDR1 LNHDA and CDR2 SQIVND (reference sequence). This CDR3 spans 12 amino acids. V gave up 4 bases and J gave up 1 base, with 4 bases separating them. Here the CDR3 reads CASSTGNTEAFF. The CDR3 DNA sequence: TGTGCCAGTAGTACAGGGAACACTGAAGCTTTCTTT.

The sample holds many counts of this clonotype. CDR3 loop: CATSAGGYQETQYF. CDR3 DNA sequence: TGTGCCACCAGTGCCGGAGGGTACCAAGAGACCCAGTACTTC. This chain joins TRBV24-1 and TRBJ2-5; D is perhaps TRBD2 (6 bases). The CDR3 has 14 residues. Germline loops: CDR1 KGHDR, CDR2 SFDVKD. The V end was cut by 5 bases, the J end by 0 bases, with 9 bases between.

The chain has TRBV20-1 and TRBJ2-3; D not certain. CDR3 length equals 12 residues. CDR1 is DFQATT, CDR2 SNEGSKA, per germline (reference sequence). V was pared by 4 bases and J by 0 bases, with 5 bases between. The CDR3 bases are TGCAGTGCTATGTCCAGCACAGATACGCAGTATTTT. This sequence encodes CSAMSSTDTQYF.

This clonotype was found many times. The rearrangement links TRBV29-1 to TRBJ2-7; 8 bases map to TRBD2. Germline V lookup: CDR1 SQVTM, CDR2 ANQGSEA. V was clipped by 3 bases and J by 5 bases; unmatched bases: 9. The CDR3 is 14 amino acids. The CDR3, as DNA: TGCAGCGTTGATAAGGGAGCGGGAGTCCACGAGCAGTACTTC. It specifies CSVDKGAGVHEQYF.

In its sample, this clonotype was seen many times. The chain has TRBV7-8 and TRBJ2-7; 7 bases match TRBD2. The junction had 9 bases not matched to a gene; V was cut back by 10 bases and J by 3 bases. The length of the CDR3 is 13 residues. Germline V gene lookup returns CDR1 SGHVS and CDR2 FQNEAQ. The CDR3: CAILTGGNYEQYF. CDR3 DNA: TGTGCCATTCTAACCGGGGGGAACTACGAGCAGTACTTC.

V and J are TRBV29-1 and TRBJ2-1; weak D call: TRBD1 (6 bases). The germline CDR1 and CDR2 sequences are SQVTM and ANQGSEA. CDR3 size: 15 residues. The germline V and J ends were trimmed by 7 bases and 3 bases, with 19 bases remaining between them. The CDR3 nucleotides read TGCAGCGCCGAGGGGGTGGGGGACCTCTACAATGAGCAGTTCTTC. Its translation is CSAEGVGDLYNEQFF.

This chain uses TRBV20-1 with TRBJ2-3; TRBD2 matches at 13 bases. In germline, CDR1 is DFQATT, CDR2 SNEGSKA (reference sequence). The V gene end was trimmed by 0 bases and the J gene end by 6 bases; junction bases not matched to a gene: 15. The CDR3 length is 19 residues. CDR3 sequence: CSARDDPLRTSGRTDTQYF. In DNA form, the CDR3 reads TGCAGTGCTAGAGATGATCCCCTCCGGACTAGCGGGAGAACGGATACGCAGTATTTT.

The table lists this clonotype with many counts. The gene calls are TRBV20-1 and TRBJ2-3; possible D gene TRBD2, 5 bases. With 5 bases removed from V and 1 base from J, the gap between germline ends came to 10 bases. The V gene's germline CDR1 is DFQATT and CDR2 SNEGSKA (reference sequence). The CDR3 is 13 residues long. The CDR3 spells CSARDDRTDTQYF. DNA of the CDR3: TGCAGTGCTCGGGATGACCGCACAGATACGCAGTATTTT.

V gene TRBV7-2 combines with J gene TRBJ2-3; 10 positions agree with TRBD2. Germline lookup yields CDR1 SGHTA and CDR2 FQGNSA. Trimming cost V 5 bases and J 0 bases; bases outside gene matches: 8. This CDR3 is 17 amino acids long. The CDR3 loop reads CASSRTGLAASTDTQYF. CDR3 DNA: TGTGCCAGCAGCCGCACCGGACTAGCGGCTAGCACAGATACGCAGTATTTT. The full variable domain, in which reference TRBV7-2 and TRBJ2-3 provide the parts outside the CDR3, is GAGVSQSPSNKVTEKGKDVELRCDPISGHTALYWYRQSLGQGLEFLIYFQGNSAPDKSGLPSDRFSAERTGGSVSTLTIQRTQQEDSAVYLCASSRTGLAASTDTQYFGPGTRLTVL.